Following are 26 T cell receptor beta chains from one sample sequenced in a study of blood T cell repertoires in COVID-19. Profiled with immunoSEQ multiplex PCR; TCRdb holds only in-frame clones, not every one. The sample records about 100,000 clones, under 80% being singletons. Sequenced material: peripheral blood. The source is an older man with active or convalescent COVID-19.

This chain's CDR3 is CASSKTPGGAGGYTF. The CDR3 DNA reads as TGTGCCAGCAGCAAAACCCCAGGGGGCGCGGGTGGCTACACCTTC. The V gene is TRBV3-1 (or the pseudogene TRBV3-2), the J gene TRBJ1-2, with 8 bases that match TRBD1. The V gene end was trimmed by 5 bases and the J gene end by 7 bases; junction bases not matched to a gene: 12. The CDR3 spans 15 residues. The germline gives CDR1 LGHDT, CDR2 YNNKEL (reference sequence).

This clone has a handful of counts. The V and J genes are TRBV20-1 and TRBJ1-1, with D unclear. The V end was cut by 3 bases, the J end by 3 bases, with 11 bases between. In germline, CDR1 is DFQATT, CDR2 SNEGSKA (reference sequence). The CDR3 covers 13 residues. The CDR3 nucleotides are TGCAGTGCTAGTGGAACACGTTACACTGAAGCTTTCTTT. It yields the protein CSASGTRYTEAFF.

The V call is TRBV12-3 or TRBV12-4, the J call TRBJ1-5; no reliable D call. This CDR3 is 13 amino acids long. Trimming removed 7 bases at V and 4 bases at J, with 11 bases between. CDR3: CASTTNINQPQHF. The CDR3 DNA reads as TGTGCCAGCACCACGAACATAAATCAGCCCCAGCATTTT.

CDR3 nucleotide sequence: TGTGCCAGCAGCCCGGTAGCCGGGACAAACTACGAGCAGTACTTC. Its translation: CASSPVAGTNYEQYF. This chain links TRBV5-4 with TRBJ2-7, with TRBD1 as a possible D gene (6 bases). This CDR3 has 15 residues. Germline V gene lookup returns CDR1 SGHNT and CDR2 YYREEE (reference sequence). The ends were cut back, 4 bases at V and 3 bases at J, with 17 bases in the middle. The full variable domain, its missing parts supplied by reference TRBV5-4 and TRBJ2-7, is ETGVTQSPTHLIKTRGQQVTLRCSSQSGHNTVSWYQQALGQGPQFIFQYYREEENGRGNFPPRFSGLQFPNYSSELNVNALELDDSALYLCASSPVAGTNYEQYFGPGTRLTVT.

The CDR3 sequence: CASRQGDEQFF. In nucleotides, the CDR3 is TGTGCCAGCAGACAGGGGGATGAGCAGTTCTTC. The chain recombines TRBV6-6 with TRBJ2-1, with 8 nucleotides matching TRBD1. The CDR3 consists of 11 residues. Unmatched junction bases numbered 0, after V lost 6 bases and J lost 8 bases. The germline gives CDR1 MNHNY, CDR2 SVGAGI (reference sequence).

The chain is built from TRBV6-5 and TRBJ1-4; 12 nucleotides match TRBD1. Trimming took 4 bases from V and 7 from J; bases not matched to a gene: 7. This CDR3 contains 16 residues. Germline assignment: CDR1 MNHEY and CDR2 SVGAGI. The CDR3 nucleotides read TGTGCCAGCAGTTTTCCGGGACAGGGGGCGGGTGAAAAACTGTTTTTT. It translates to CASSFPGQGAGEKLFF.

V usage is TRBV4-2 and J usage is TRBJ1-2; 8 bases fit TRBD1. The CDR3 totals 17 residues. The trim removed 4 bases at V and 2 bases at J, leaving 12 bases unmatched. CDR1 and CDR2 from the germline V gene are LGHNA and YNFKEQ. As DNA, the CDR3 is TGTGCCAGCAGCCTGCCCCCGGACAGGGACGGGAACTATGGCTACACCTTC. This gives the protein CASSLPPDRDGNYGYTF.

The chain employs TRBV5-4 and TRBJ2-5; 7 nucleotides align to TRBD2. With V trimmed by 1 base and J by 5 bases, 8 bases remained unmatched. The germline gives CDR1 SGHNT, CDR2 YYREEE (reference sequence). The CDR3 loop spans 15 amino acids. The CDR3 coding sequence is TGTGCCAGCAGCTTGCGGCGAGCGGGACGCGAGACCCAGTACTTC. This encodes CASSLRRAGRETQYF.

This sequence joins TRBV7-9 and TRBJ1-2, with D possibly matching TRBD1 (5 bases). The CDR3 runs 13 residues. V was trimmed by 5 bases and J by 8 bases, leaving 15 bases between them. CDR1 is SEHNR and CDR2 is FQNEAQ in the germline V gene (reference sequence). The CDR3 spells CASSPQSGDGYTF. CDR3 sequence (DNA): TGTGCCAGCAGCCCCCAGTCGGGGGACGGCTACACCTTC.

This CDR3 reads CASSPLKLAGGTDTQYF. CDR3 DNA: TGTGCCAGCTCACCACTTAAACTAGCGGGGGGGACAGATACGCAGTATTTT. The chain carries TRBV18 and TRBJ2-3; 13 nucleotides agree with TRBD2. The CDR3 covers 17 residues. Germline CDR1 reads KGHSH; CDR2 reads LQKENI. The trim removed 1 base at V and 3 bases at J, leaving 4 bases unmatched.

The CDR3 nucleotides are TGTGCCAGCAGTCCTGGGACTTTCTATGGCTACACCTTC. Translation gives CASSPGTFYGYTF. J is TRBJ1-2 and V is TRBV28; possibly TRBD1 for D (5 bases). In germline, CDR1 is MDHEN, CDR2 SYDVKM. This CDR3 has 13 residues. Between the trimmed V and J ends, which lost 5 bases and 4 bases, there was a span of 11 bases.

This clone was observed a few times. Other DNA sequences within the sample encode an identical CDR3. This chain joins TRBV2 and TRBJ2-2; TRBD2 agrees at 7 bases. The germline CDR1 and CDR2 sequences are SNHLY and FYNNEI. V was pared by 8 bases and J by 3 bases, with 6 bases of the junction left unmatched. This CDR3 is built from 14 residues. The CDR3 here is CASRGGGDTGELFF. CDR3 nucleotides: TGTGCCAGCCGCGGGGGTGGGGACACCGGGGAGCTGTTTTTT. Full variable domain (outside the CDR3, taken from reference TRBV2 and TRBJ2-2): EPEVTQTPSHQVTQMGQEVILRCVPISNHLYFYWYRQILGQKVEFLVSFYNNEISEKSEIFDDQFSVERPDGSNFTLKIRSTKLEDSAMYFCASRGGGDTGELFFGEGSRLTVL.

V usage is TRBV3-1 (or the pseudogene TRBV3-2) and J usage is TRBJ2-1; maybe TRBD2 (6 bases). The V gene's germline CDR1 is LGHDT and CDR2 YNNKEL (reference sequence). The CDR3 consists of 16 residues. The V end was cut by 2 bases, the J end by 10 bases, with 21 bases between. The CDR3 protein is CASSQSTRRLVGEQFF. CDR3 sequence (DNA): TGTGCCAGCAGCCAAAGTACCCGAAGACTAGTAGGGGAGCAGTTCTTC.

V usage is TRBV18 and J usage is TRBJ2-3, with 10 bases matching TRBD2. Trimming at V came to 0 bases and at J to 5 bases, leaving 5 bases not matched to a gene. Germline loops: CDR1 KGHSH, CDR2 LQKENI. The CDR3 is 16 amino acids. Written as DNA, the CDR3 is TGTGCCAGCTCACCACCGACAGCGGGAGGGCTAGATACGCAGTATTTT. It codes for CASSPPTAGGLDTQYF.

The chain links TRBV2 to TRBJ1-4, with a possible D match to TRBD1 (5 bases). Per the germline V gene, CDR1 is SNHLY and CDR2 is FYNNEI. The CDR3 consists of 14 residues. V was clipped by 3 bases and J by 6 bases, with 11 bases between them. Written as DNA, the CDR3 is TGTGCCAGCAGTGAGGGCAGGGTGTATGAAAAACTGTTTTTT. This sequence encodes CASSEGRVYEKLFF. Together with reference TRBV2 and TRBJ1-4, the CDR3 gives the full variable domain: EPEVTQTPSHQVTQMGQEVILRCVPISNHLYFYWYRQILGQKVEFLVSFYNNEISEKSEIFDDQFSVERPDGSNFTLKIRSTKLEDSAMYFCASSEGRVYEKLFFGSGTQLSVL.

The chain recombines TRBV10-3 with TRBJ1-1; TRBD1 matches at 10 bases. Germline CDR1 and CDR2: ENHRY and SYGVKD. The CDR3 length is 16 residues. The J segment lost 6 bases and the V segment lost 6 bases, leaving 13 bases of the junction unmatched. CDR3 region: CAIRDHSGTGVPEAFF. CDR3 coding DNA: TGTGCCATCAGGGATCATTCCGGGACAGGGGTGCCTGAAGCTTTCTTT.

The V gene is TRBV27, the J gene TRBJ2-3; no clear D. The CDR3 has 16 amino acids. Germline V gives CDR1 MNHEY, CDR2 SMNVEV (reference sequence). The germline V and J ends were trimmed by 5 bases and 4 bases, with 19 bases remaining between them. The CDR3 coding sequence is TGTGCCAGCAGTCCCCGATCGACCCGAGGAGCAGATACGCAGTATTTT. Amino acid sequence: CASSPRSTRGADTQYF.

The J gene is TRBJ2-7, the V gene TRBV19; 9 bases line up with TRBD1. The ends lost 5 bases at V and 3 bases at J; junction bases unmatched: 8. Germline CDR1 is LNHDA and CDR2 is SQIVND (reference sequence). The CDR3 totals 15 residues. CDR3 protein: CASSATGGQLYEQYF. In DNA, the CDR3 is TGTGCCAGTAGTGCCACAGGGGGCCAGCTCTACGAGCAGTACTTC.

The CDR3 region has the DNA TGTGCCAGTACTGAAACCGGGAAGCCCTATACGCAGTATTTT. It yields the protein CASTETGKPYTQYF. V usage is TRBV19 and J usage is TRBJ2-3, with D perhaps TRBD2 (5 bases). The CDR3 runs 14 residues. The germline V gene encodes CDR1 LNHDA and CDR2 SQIVND (reference sequence). V lost 7 bases to trimming and J lost 7 bases, with 18 bases between them.

This clone was seen only once. V and J are TRBV3-1 (or the pseudogene TRBV3-2) and TRBJ2-7, with D possibly being TRBD2 (6 bases). Trimming stripped 7 bases from V and 3 bases from J, with 10 bases between. The length of the CDR3 is 12 residues. The V gene's germline CDR1 is LGHDT and CDR2 YNNKEL (reference sequence). The CDR3 loop reads CASIGGGYEQYF. The DNA for the CDR3 is TGTGCCAGCATCGGGGGTGGCTACGAGCAGTACTTC.

V and J are TRBV28 and TRBJ1-2; D remains unclear. The germline gives CDR1 MDHEN, CDR2 SYDVKM. Trimming removed 6 bases at V and 5 bases at J, with 10 bases between. This CDR3 comprises 12 residues. The CDR3 nucleotides read TGTGCCAGCAGCCCGTCTCAGTATGGCTACACCTTC. It yields the protein CASSPSQYGYTF.

This chain uses TRBV7-9 with TRBJ1-4; maybe TRBD1 (6 bases). V was clipped by 5 bases and J by 5 bases, with 12 bases between them. Germline CDR1 SEHNR, CDR2 FQNEAQ (reference sequence). The CDR3 consists of 14 residues. CDR3 nucleotide sequence: TGTGCCAGCAGCCCGGGACAAGGAAATGAAAAACTGTTTTTT. Its translation is CASSPGQGNEKLFF.

In its sample, this clone was seen once. V is TRBV18 and J is TRBJ1-4; D might be TRBD1 (5 bases). V dropped 5 bases and J dropped 3 bases, with 19 bases sitting between them. This CDR3 is 17 amino acids long. Germline loops: CDR1 KGHSH, CDR2 LQKENI. This CDR3 is CASSTAPGRGANEKLFF. The CDR3 region has the DNA TGTGCCAGCTCAACTGCCCCGGGGCGGGGTGCTAATGAAAAACTGTTTTTT.

The gene calls are TRBV5-1 and TRBJ1-2; tentative D call: TRBD1 (5 bases). Germline CDR1 is SGHRS and CDR2 is YFSETQ. The CDR3 consists of 12 residues. The V gene lost 0 bases and the J gene lost 7 bases, with 7 bases spanning the gap. The CDR3 coding sequence is TGCGCCAGCAGCTTGGGCGGGGCTGGCTACACCTTC. This codes for CASSLGGAGYTF.

The chain has TRBV2 and TRBJ2-1; D ambiguous. CDR3 length: 11 residues. From germline, CDR1 is SNHLY and CDR2 FYNNEI. The V end lost 8 bases, the J end lost 7 bases, and 9 bases lay between the germline ends. Written as DNA, the CDR3 is TGTGCCAGCCGTTCCGGGAATGAGCAGTTCTTC. Its translation is CASRSGNEQFF.

The genes are TRBV21-1 and TRBJ1-4. TRBV21-1 is a recognized pseudogene. This CDR3 spans 14 amino acids. The CDR3 nucleotides are TGTGCCAGCAGCAAAGCCGGGGTTAATGAAAAACTGTTTTTT. It specifies CASSKAGVNEKLFF.